The 5 T cell receptor beta chains reported below all come from one sample, sequenced in a study of regulatory T cells in long-lasting Graves disease. TCR beta libraries were built with iRepertoire HTBI primers and Arm-PCR of CDR3 regions. TCRdb itself ran the multiplex PCR reads through MiXCR, one entry per CDR3 protein. The table lists about 470,000 distinct CDR3 sequences, 15% of them singletons. As for time point: newly diagnosed GD, antithyroid drugs for less than 3 months. Extracted RNA from PBMCs served as the source of the TCR library. These data also formed part of another study, on T cells in Graves' hyperthyroidism and ophthalmopathy.

Sequenced material: peripheral blood mononuclear cells (PBMCs), taken at new diagnosis, from a patient treated with antithyroid drugs. The receptors were sampled from a woman younger than 45 with Graves disease.

The sample holds many counts of this clonotype. CDR3 DNA sequence: TGTGCCAGCAGCTTAGTAGGGGGGCGATCCTACGAGCAGTACTTC. It is translated as CASSLVGGRSYEQYF. The genes are TRBV11-2 and TRBJ2-7; D may be TRBD1 or TRBD2 (6 bases each). CDR3 length: 15 amino acids. Between the trimmed V and J ends, which lost 1 base and 1 base, there was a span of 11 bases. Per germline, CDR1 SGHAT and CDR2 FQNNGV.

This clonotype showed up just a few times. A single base separates this from a much larger clone, so it may be a read error. This sequence joins TRBV6-5 and TRBJ1-2; D uncertain. CDR1 and CDR2 (germline): MNHEY, SVGAGI. This CDR3 has 14 amino acids. CDR3 in DNA: TGTGCCAGCAGTTATGGTGACTTTAACTATGGCTACGCCTTC. Its translation: CASSYGDFNYGYAF.

This clonotype was seen many times. This chain links TRBV28 with TRBJ2-3, with 8 bases identical to TRBD2. Per germline, CDR1 MDHEN and CDR2 SYDVKM. With V trimmed by 4 bases and J by 5 bases, 17 bases remained unmatched. This CDR3 contains 18 residues. The CDR3 region is CASSSQNHRAGEVDTQYF. CDR3 DNA: TGTGCCAGCAGTTCGCAGAACCACCGAGCGGGAGAGGTAGATACGCAGTATTTT.

This clonotype was recorded at least ten times. The V gene is TRBV6-5, the J gene TRBJ2-7, with TRBD2 matching 7 bases. The CDR3 is 15 amino acids. The V segment lost 2 bases and the J segment 1 base; nucleotides outside the gene matches: 5. CDR1 and CDR2 from the germline V gene are MNHEY and SVGAGI. The CDR3 nucleotides are TGTGCCAGCAGTTACGGCCCTAGCGGTTCCTACGAGCAGTACTTC. Protein: CASSYGPSGSYEQYF.

This clonotype has ten or more counts. CDR3 nucleotide sequence: TGCGCCAGCAGCCGAGAGGGAGCGACCGCAGATACGCAGTATTTT. This sequence encodes CASSREGATADTQYF. The chain uses TRBV5-1 and TRBJ2-3, with D perhaps TRBD2 (5 bases). This CDR3 has 15 residues. Germline-derived CDR1 and CDR2 are SGHRS and YFSETQ. With 4 bases removed from V and 4 bases from J, the gap between germline ends came to 16 bases.